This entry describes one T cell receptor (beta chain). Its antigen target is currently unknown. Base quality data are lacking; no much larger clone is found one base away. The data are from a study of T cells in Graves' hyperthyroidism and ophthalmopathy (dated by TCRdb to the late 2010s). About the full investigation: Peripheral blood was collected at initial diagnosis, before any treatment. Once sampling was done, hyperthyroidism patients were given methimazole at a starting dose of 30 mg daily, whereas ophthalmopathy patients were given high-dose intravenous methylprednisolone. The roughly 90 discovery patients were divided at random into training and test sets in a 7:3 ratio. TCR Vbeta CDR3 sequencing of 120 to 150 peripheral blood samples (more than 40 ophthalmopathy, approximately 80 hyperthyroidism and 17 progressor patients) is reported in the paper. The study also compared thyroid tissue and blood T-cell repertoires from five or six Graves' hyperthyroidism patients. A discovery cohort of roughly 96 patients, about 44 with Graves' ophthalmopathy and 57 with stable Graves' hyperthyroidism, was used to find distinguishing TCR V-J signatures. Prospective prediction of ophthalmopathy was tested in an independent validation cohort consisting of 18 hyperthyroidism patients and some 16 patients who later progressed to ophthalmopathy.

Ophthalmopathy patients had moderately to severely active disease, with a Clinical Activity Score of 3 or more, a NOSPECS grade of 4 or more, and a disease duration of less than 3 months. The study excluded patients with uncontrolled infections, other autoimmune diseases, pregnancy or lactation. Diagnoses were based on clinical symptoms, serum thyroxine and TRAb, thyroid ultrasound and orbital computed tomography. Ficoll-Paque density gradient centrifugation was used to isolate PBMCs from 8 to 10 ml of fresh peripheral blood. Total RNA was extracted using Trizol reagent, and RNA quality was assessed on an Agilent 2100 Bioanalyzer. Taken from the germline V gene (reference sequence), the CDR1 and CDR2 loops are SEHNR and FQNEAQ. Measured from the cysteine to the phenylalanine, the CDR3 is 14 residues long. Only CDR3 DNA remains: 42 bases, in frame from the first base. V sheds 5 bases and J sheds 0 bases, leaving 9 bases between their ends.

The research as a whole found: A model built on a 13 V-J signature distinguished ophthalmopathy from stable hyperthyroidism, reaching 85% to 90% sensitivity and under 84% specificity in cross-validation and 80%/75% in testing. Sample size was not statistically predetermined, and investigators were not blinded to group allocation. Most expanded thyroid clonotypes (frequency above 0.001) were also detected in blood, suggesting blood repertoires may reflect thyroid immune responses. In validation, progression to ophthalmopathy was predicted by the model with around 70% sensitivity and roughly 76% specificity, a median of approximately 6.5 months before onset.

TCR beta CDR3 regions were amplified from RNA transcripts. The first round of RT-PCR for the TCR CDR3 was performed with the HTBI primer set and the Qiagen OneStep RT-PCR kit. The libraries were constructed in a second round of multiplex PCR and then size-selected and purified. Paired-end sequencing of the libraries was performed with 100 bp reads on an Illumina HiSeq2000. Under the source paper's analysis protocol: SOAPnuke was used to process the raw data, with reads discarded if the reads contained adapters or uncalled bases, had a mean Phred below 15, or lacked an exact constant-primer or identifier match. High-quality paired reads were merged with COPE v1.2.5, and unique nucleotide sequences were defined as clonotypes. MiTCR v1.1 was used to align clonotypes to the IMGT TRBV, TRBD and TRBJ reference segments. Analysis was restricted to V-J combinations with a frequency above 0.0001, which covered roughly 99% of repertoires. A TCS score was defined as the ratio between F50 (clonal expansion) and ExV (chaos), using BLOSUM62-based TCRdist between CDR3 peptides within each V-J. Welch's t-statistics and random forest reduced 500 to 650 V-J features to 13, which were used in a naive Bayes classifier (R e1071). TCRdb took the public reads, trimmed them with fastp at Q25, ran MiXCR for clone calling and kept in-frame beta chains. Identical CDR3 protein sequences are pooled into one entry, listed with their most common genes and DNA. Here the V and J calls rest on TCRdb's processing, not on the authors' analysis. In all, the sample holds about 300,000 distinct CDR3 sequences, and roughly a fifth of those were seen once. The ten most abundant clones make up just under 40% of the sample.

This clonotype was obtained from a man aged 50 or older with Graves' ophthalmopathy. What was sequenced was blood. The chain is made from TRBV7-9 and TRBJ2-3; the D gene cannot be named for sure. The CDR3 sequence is CASSTAGSTDTQYF. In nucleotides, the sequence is TGTGCCAGCAGCACCGCCGGAAGCACAGATACGCAGTATTTT.